The source of this TCR beta chain is a study of blood T cell repertoires in COVID-19. As for the study in general: PBMCs, B-cell-depleted T cells, or T cells provided the cDNA or gDNA that made up the material.

Authors' data handling: How many nucleated cells were present was estimated from reference gene primer amplification. Data came from immunoSEQ multiplex PCR; TCRdb stores just in-frame clones and leaves some out. The D gene and trimming were derived from the DNA, and the V and J assignments and clone size from that table. In the table there are 150,000 to 200,000 clones, approximately 88% of which are singletons. Looked up from germline, CDR1 is MDHEN and CDR2 is SYDVKM. Trimming left V 5 bases short and J 12 bases short, with 14 bases between. The CDR3 has 11 residues. The sequencing input was peripheral blood. The receptor's source is a human donor in a cohort sampled during active COVID-19. The chain uses TRBV28 and TRBJ2-7; D is undetermined. The CDR3 spells CASSQLKLLYF. CDR3 nucleotides: TGTGCCAGCAGTCAACTTAAACTCTTGTACTTC. Together with reference TRBV28 and TRBJ2-7, the CDR3 gives the full variable domain: DVKVTQSSRYLVKRTGEKVFLECVQDMDHENMFWYRQDPGLGLRLIYFSYDVKMKEKGDIPEGYSVSREKKERFSLILESASTNQTSMYLCASSQLKLLYFGPGTRLTVT.